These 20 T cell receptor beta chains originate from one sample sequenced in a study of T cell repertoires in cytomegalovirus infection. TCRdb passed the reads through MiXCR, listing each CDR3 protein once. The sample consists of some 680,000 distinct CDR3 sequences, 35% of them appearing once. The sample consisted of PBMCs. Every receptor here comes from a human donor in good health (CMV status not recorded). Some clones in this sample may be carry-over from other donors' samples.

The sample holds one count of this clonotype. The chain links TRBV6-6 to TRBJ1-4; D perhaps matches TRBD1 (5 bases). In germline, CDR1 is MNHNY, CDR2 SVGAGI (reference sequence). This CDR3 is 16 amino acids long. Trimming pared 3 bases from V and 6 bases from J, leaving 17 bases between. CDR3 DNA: TGTGCCAGCAGTTATTTCGGGGACTCCGGGCATGAAAAACTGTTTTTT. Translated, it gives CASSYFGDSGHEKLFF.

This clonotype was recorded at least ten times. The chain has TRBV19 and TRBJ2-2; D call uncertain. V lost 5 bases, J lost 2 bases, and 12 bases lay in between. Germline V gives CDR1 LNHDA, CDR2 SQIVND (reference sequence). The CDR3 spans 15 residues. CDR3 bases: TGTGCCAGTAGTGGGTGGAGTCTTAACACCGGGGAGCTGTTTTTT. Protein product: CASSGWSLNTGELFF. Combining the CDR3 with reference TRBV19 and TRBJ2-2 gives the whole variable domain DGGITQSPKYLFRKEGQNVTLSCEQNLNHDAMYWYRQDPGQGLRLIYYSQIVNDFQKGDIAEGYSVSREKKESFPLTVTSAQKNPTAFYLCASSGWSLNTGELFFGEGSRLTVL.

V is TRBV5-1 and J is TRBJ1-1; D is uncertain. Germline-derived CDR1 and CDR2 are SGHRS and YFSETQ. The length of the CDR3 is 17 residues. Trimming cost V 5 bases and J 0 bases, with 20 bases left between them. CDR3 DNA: TGCGCCAGCAGGCTAAGGGCCGAATCACAACTGAACACTGAAGCTTTCTTT. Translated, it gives CASRLRAESQLNTEAFF.

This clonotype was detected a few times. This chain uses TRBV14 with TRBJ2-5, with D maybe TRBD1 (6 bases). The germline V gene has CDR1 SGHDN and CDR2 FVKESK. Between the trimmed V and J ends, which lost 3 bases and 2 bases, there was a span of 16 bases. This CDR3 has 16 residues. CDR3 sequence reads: CASSHFMSTGQETQYF. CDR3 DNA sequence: TGTGCCAGCAGCCATTTTATGTCGACAGGACAAGAGACCCAGTACTTC.

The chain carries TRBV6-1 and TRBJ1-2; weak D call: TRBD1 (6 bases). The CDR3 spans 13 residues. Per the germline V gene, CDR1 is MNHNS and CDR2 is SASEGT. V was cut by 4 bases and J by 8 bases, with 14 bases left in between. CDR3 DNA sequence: TGTGCCAGCAGTGCCAGGTGGGGGGGCGGCTACACCTTC. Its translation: CASSARWGGGYTF.

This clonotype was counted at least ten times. The DNA of the CDR3 is TGTGCCAGCATCACTGGGGAGGGTGGCTACAATGAGCAGTTCTTC. This codes for CASITGEGGYNEQFF. V and J are TRBV28 and TRBJ2-1, with TRBD2 matching over 7 bases. This CDR3 spans 15 amino acids. V lost 7 bases and J lost 3; bases outside the gene matches: 9. The germline CDR1 and CDR2 sequences are MDHEN and SYDVKM.

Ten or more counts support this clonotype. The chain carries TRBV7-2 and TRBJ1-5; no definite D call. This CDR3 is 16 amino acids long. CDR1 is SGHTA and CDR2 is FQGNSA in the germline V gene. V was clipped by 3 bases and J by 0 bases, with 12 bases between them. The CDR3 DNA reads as TGTGCCAGCAGCTTGGGAACGGCTTATAGCAATCAGCCCCAGCATTTT. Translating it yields CASSLGTAYSNQPQHF.

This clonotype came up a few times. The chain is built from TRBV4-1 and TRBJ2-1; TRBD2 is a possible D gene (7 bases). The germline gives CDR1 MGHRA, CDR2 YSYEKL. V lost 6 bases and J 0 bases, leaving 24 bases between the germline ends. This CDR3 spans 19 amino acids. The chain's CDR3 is CASRDRGAGLSGSYNEQFF. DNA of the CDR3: TGCGCCAGCAGAGACCGGGGGGCCGGACTATCTGGCTCCTACAATGAGCAGTTCTTC.

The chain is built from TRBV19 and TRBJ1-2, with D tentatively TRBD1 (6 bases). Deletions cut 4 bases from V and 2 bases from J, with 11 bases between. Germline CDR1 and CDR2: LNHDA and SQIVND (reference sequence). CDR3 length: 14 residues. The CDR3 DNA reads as TGTGCCAGTAGTACCCCGCAGGGGAACTATGGCTACACCTTC. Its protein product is CASSTPQGNYGYTF.

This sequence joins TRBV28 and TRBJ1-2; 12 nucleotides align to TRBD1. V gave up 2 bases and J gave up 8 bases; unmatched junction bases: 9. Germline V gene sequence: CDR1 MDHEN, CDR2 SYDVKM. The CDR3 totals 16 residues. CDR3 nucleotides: TGTGCCAGCAGTTTACAGGGACAGGGGGCTTCAAGGGGCTACACCTTC. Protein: CASSLQGQGASRGYTF.

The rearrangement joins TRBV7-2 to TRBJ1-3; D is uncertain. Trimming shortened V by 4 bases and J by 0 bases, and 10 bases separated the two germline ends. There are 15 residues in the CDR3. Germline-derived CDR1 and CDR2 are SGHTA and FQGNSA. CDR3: CASSSRWNSGNTIYF. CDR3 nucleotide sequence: TGTGCCAGCAGCTCTCGATGGAACTCTGGAAACACCATATATTTT. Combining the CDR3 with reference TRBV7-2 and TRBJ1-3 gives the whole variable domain GAGVSQSPSNKVTEKGKDVELRCDPISGHTALYWYRQSLGQGLEFLIYFQGNSAPDKSGLPSDRFSAERTGGSVSTLTIQRTQQEDSAVYLCASSSRWNSGNTIYFGEGSWLTVV.

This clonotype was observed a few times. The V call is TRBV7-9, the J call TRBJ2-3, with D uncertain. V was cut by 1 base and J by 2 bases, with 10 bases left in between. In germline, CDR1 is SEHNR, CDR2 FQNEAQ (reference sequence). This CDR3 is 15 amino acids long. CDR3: CASSLDGYNTDTQYF. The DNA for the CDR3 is TGTGCCAGCAGCTTAGATGGCTATAACACAGATACGCAGTATTTT.

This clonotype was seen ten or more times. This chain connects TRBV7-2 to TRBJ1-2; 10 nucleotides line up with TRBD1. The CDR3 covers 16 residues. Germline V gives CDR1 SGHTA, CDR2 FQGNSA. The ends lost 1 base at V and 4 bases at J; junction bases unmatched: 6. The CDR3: CASSLGGTGASYGYTF. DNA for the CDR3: TGTGCCAGCAGCTTAGGAGGGACAGGGGCTAGCTATGGCTACACCTTC.

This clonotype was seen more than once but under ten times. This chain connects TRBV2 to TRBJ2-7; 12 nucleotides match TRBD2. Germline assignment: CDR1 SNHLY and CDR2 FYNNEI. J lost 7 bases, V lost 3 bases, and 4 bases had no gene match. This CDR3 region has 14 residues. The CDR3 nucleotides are TGTGCCAGCAGTGACCCTAGCGGGAGGGAGGAGCAGTACTTC. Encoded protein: CASSDPSGREEQYF.

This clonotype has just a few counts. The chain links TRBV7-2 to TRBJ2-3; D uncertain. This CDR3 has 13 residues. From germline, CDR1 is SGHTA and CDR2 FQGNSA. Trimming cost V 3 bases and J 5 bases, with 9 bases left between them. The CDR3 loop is CASSLFLRDTQYF. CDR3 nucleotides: TGTGCCAGCAGCTTGTTCCTCAGAGATACGCAGTATTTT.

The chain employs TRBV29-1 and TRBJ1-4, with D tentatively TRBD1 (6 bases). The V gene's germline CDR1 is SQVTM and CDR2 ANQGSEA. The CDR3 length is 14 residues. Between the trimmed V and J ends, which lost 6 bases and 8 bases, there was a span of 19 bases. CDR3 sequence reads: CSVTHREVDEKLFF. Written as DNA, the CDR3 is TGCAGCGTGACGCACAGGGAAGTAGACGAAAAACTGTTTTTT.

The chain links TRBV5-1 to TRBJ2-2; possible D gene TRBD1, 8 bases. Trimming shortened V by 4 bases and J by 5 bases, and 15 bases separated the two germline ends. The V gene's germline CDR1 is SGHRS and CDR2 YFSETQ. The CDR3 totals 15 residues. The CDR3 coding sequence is TGCGCCAGCAGCCCTGACAGGGGAGGGACCGGGGAGCTGTTTTTT. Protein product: CASSPDRGGTGELFF.

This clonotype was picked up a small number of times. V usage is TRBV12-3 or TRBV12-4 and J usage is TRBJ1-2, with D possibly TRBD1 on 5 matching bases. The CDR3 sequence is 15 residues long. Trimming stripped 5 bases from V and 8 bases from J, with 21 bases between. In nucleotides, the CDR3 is TGTGCCAGCAGTCCCCATAACGGGGCAGGGAGAGGCTACACCTTC. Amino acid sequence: CASSPHNGAGRGYTF.

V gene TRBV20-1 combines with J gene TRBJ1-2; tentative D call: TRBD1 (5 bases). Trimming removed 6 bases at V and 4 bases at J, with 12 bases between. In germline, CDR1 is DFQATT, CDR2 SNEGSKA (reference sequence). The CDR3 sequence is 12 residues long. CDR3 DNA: TGCAGTGCCAGAAGGGGAGGCTATGGCTACACCTTC. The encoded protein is CSARRGGYGYTF.

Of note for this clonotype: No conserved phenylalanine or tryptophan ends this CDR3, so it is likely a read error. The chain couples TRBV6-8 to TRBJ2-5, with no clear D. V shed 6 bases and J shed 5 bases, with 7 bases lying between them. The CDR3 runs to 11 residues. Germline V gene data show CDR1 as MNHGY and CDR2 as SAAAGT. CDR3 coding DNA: TGTGCCAGCAGCCGGACGGAGACCCAGTACTTA. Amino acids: CASSRTETQYL.